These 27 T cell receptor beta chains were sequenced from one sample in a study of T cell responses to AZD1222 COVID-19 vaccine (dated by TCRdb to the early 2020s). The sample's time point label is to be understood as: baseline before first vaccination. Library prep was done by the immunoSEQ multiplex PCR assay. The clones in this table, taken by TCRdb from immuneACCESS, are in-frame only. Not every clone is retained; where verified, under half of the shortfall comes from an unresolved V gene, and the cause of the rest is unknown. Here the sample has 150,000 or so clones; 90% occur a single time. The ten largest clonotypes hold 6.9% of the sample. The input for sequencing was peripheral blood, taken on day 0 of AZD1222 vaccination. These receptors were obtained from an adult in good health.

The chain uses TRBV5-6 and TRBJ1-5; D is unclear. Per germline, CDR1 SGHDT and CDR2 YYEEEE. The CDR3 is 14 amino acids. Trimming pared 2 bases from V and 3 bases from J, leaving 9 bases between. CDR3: CASSFNRFNQPQHF. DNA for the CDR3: TGTGCCAGCAGCTTTAACAGATTCAATCAGCCCCAGCATTTT.

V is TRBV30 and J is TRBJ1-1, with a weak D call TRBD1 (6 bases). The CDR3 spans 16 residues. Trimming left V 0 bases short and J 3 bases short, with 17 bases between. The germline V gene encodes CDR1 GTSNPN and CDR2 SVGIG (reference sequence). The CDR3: CAWSVDSGHFYTEAFF. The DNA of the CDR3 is TGTGCCTGGAGTGTTGATTCGGGACATTTCTACACTGAAGCTTTCTTT.

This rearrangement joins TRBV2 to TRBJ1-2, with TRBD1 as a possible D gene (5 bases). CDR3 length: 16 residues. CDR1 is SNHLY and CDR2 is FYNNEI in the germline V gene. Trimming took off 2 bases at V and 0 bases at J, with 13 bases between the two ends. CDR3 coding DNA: TGTGCCAGCAGTGAAAGGTACAGGCGATCTAACTATGGCTACACCTTC. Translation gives CASSERYRRSNYGYTF.

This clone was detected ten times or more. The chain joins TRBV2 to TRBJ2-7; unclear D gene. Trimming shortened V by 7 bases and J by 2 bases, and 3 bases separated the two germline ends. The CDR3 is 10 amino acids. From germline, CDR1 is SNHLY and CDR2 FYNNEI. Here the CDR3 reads CASKAYEQYF. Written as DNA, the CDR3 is TGTGCCAGCAAGGCCTACGAGCAGTACTTC.

CDR3 amino acids: CASSYQETQYF. The CDR3 bases are TGTGCCAGCTCTTACCAAGAGACCCAGTACTTC. The chain links TRBV18 to TRBJ2-5; D remains ambiguous. Germline loops: CDR1 KGHSH, CDR2 LQKENI. Trimming removed 6 bases from V and 0 bases from J, with 2 bases in between. This CDR3 spans 11 amino acids.

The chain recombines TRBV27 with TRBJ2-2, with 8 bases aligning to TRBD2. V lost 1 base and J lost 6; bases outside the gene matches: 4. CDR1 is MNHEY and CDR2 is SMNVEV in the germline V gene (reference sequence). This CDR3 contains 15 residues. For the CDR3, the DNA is TGTGCCAGCAGTTTATTTAGCGGGGACCCCGGGGAGCTGTTTTTT. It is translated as CASSLFSGDPGELFF.

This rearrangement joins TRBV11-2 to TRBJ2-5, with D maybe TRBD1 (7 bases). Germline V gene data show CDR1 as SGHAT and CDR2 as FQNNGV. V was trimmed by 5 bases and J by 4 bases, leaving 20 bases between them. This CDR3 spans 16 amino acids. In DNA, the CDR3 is TGTGCCAGCAGCCCCGGGACAGACGGGGGTAGAGAGACCCAGTACTTC. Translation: CASSPGTDGGRETQYF.

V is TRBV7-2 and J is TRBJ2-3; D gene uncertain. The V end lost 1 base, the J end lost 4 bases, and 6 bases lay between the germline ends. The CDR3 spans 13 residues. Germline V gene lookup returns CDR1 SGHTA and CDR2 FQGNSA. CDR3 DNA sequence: TGTGCCAGCAGCTTAGGGGTTGCAGATACGCAGTATTTT. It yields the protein CASSLGVADTQYF.

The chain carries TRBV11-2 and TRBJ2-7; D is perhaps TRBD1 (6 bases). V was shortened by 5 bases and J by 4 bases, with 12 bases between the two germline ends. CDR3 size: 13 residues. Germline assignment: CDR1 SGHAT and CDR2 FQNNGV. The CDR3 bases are TGTGCCAGCAGCCCGGGACACTTATACGAGCAGTACTTC. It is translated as CASSPGHLYEQYF.

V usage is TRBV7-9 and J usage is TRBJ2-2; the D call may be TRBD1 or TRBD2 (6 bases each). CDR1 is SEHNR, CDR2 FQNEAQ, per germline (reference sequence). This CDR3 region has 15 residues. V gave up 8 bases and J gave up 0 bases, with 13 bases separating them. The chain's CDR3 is CASARGGSNTGELFF. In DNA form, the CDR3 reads TGTGCCAGCGCCAGGGGAGGTTCGAACACCGGGGAGCTGTTTTTT.

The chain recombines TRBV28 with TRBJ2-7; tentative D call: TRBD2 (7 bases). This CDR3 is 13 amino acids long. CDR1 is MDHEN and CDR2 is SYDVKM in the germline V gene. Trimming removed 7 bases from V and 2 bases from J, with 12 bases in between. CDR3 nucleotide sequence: TGTGCCAGCACCTTAGGGGGGGCCTACGAGCAGTACTTC. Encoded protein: CASTLGGAYEQYF.

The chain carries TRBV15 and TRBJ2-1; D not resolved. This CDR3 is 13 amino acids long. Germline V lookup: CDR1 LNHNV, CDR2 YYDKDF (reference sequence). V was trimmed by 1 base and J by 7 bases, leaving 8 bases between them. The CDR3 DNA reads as TGTGCCACCAGCAGAGCCCTACGTAATGAGCAGTTCTTC. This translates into CATSRALRNEQFF.

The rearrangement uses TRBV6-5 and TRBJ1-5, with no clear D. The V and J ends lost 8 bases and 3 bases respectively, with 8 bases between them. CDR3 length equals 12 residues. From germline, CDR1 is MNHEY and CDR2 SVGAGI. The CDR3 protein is CASGPYNQPQHF. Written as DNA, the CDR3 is TGTGCCAGCGGCCCCTACAATCAGCCCCAGCATTTT.

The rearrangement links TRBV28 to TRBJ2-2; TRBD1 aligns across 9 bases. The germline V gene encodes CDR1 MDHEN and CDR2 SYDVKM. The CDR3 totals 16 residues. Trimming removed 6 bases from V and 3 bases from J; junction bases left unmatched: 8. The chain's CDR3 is CASSDRGSQYTGELFF. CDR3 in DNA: TGTGCCAGCAGCGACAGGGGGAGTCAGTACACCGGGGAGCTGTTTTTT.

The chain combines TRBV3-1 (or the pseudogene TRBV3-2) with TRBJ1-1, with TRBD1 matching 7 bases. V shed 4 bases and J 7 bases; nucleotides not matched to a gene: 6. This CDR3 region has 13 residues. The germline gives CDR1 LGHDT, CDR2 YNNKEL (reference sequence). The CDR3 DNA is TGTGCCAGCAGCCTACAGGGGCGCGGTGAAGCTTTCTTT. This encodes CASSLQGRGEAFF.

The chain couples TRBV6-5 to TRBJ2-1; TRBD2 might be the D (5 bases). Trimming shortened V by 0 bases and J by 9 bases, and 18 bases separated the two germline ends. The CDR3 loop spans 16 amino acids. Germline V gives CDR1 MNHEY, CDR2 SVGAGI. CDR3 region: CASSYSELAGAREQFF. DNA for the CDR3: TGTGCCAGCAGTTACTCGGAGCTAGCAGGTGCTCGTGAGCAGTTCTTC.

The CDR3 nucleotides read TGCGCCAGCAGCCCGACAGGGCTGGGTGAAAACATTCAGTACTTC. Translating gives CASSPTGLGENIQYF. The genes are TRBV5-1 and TRBJ2-4; 7 positions agree with TRBD1. CDR1 and CDR2 from the germline V gene are SGHRS and YFSETQ. The CDR3 runs to 15 residues. With V trimmed by 4 bases and J by 5 bases, 9 bases remained unmatched. The full variable domain, completed using reference TRBV5-1 and TRBJ2-4, is KAGVTQTPRYLIKTRGQQVTLSCSPISGHRSVSWYQQTPGQGLQFLFEYFSETQRNKGNFPGRFSGRQFSNSRSEMNVSTLELGDSALYLCASSPTGLGENIQYFGAGTRLSVL.

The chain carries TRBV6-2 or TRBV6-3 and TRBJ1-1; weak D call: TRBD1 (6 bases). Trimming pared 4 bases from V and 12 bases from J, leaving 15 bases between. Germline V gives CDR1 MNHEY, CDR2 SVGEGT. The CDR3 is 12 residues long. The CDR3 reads CASSSLQGKPFF. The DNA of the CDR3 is TGTGCCAGCAGTTCTCTTCAGGGGAAACCTTTCTTT.

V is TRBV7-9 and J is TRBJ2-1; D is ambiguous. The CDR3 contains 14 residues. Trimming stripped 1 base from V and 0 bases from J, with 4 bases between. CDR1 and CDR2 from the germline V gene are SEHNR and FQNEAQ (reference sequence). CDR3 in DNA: TGTGCCAGCAGCTTAGGGGGCTCCTACAATGAGCAGTTCTTC. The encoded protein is CASSLGGSYNEQFF.

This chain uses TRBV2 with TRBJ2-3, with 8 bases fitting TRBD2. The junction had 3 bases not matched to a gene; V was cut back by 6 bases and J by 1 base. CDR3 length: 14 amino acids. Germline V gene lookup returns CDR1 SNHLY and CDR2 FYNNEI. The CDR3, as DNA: TGTGCCAGCAGATGGCGGGGGGGCACAGATACGCAGTATTTT. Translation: CASRWRGGTDTQYF.

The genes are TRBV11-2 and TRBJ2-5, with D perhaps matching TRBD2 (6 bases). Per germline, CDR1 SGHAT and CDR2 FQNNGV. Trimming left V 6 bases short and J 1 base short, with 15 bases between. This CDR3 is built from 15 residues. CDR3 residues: CASRLNIAVQETQYF. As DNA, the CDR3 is TGTGCCAGCAGGTTAAACATAGCGGTCCAAGAGACCCAGTACTTC.

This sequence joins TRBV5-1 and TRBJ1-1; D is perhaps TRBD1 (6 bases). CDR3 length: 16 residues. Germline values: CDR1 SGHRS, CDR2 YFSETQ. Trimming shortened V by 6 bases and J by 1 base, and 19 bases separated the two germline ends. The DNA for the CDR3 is TGCGCCAGCATCAATTTCCTTAAGGGGGGGAACACTGAAGCTTTCTTT. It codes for CASINFLKGGNTEAFF.

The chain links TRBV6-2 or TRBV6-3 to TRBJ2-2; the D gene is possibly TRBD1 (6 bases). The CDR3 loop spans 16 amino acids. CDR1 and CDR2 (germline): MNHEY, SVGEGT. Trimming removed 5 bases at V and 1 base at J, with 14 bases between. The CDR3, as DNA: TGTGCCAGCAGTAGAACCGGGACACTGAACACCGGGGAGCTGTTTTTT. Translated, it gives CASSRTGTLNTGELFF.

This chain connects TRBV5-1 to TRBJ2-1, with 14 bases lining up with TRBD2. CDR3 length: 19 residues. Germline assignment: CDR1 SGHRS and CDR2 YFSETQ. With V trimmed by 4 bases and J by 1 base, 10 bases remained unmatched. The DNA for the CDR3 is TGCGCCAGCAGCGGACAGACTAGCGGGGGGGCTTTGTCCTACAATGAGCAGTTCTTC. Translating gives CASSGQTSGGALSYNEQFF.

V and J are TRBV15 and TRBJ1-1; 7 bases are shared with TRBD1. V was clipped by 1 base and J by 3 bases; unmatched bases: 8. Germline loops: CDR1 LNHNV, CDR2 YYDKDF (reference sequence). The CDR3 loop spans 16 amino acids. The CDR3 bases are TGTGCCACCAGCAGAGCCCCCCAGGGGGTTGACACTGAAGCTTTCTTT. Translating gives CATSRAPQGVDTEAFF.

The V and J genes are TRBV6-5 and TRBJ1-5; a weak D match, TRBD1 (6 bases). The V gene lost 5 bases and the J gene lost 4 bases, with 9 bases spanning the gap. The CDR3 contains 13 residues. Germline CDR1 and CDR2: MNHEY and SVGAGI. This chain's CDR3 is CASSRQENQPQHF. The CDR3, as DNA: TGTGCCAGCAGTCGACAGGAGAATCAGCCCCAGCATTTT.

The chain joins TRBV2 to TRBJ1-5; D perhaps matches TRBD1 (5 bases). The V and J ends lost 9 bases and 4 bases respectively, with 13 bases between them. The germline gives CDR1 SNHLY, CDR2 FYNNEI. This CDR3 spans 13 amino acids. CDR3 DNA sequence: TGTGCCAGTCAATCGAGGGGTAATCAGCCCCAGCATTTT. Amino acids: CASQSRGNQPQHF.